The 11 T cell receptor beta chains given below trace back to one sample, sequenced in a study of control samples from healthy donors and cancer patients. This table comes from immunoSEQ multiplex PCR, and its TCRdb copy is limited to in-frame clones, with some not included. Of some 250,000 clones listed, about four fifths were seen once; the top ten hold about 14%. The source material was PBMCs. These receptors all stem from a woman aged 60-70 years with lung cancer.

The gene calls are TRBV9 and TRBJ1-2; 7 bases fit TRBD1. Germline trimming cut 3 bases from V and 8 bases from J; bases unmatched to any gene: 4. The CDR3 runs to 12 residues. Germline V gene lookup returns CDR1 SGDLS and CDR2 YYNGEE. Here the CDR3 reads CASSGDSWGYTF. The CDR3 nucleotides are TGTGCCAGCAGCGGGGACAGTTGGGGCTACACCTTC. Drawing the rest from reference TRBV9 and TRBJ1-2, the complete variable domain is DSGVTQTPKHLITATGQRVTLRCSPRSGDLSVYWYQQSLDQGLQFLIQYYNGEERAKGNILERFSAQQFPDLHSELNLSSLELGDSALYFCASSGDSWGYTFGSGTRLTVV.

This chain uses TRBV3-1 (or the pseudogene TRBV3-2) with TRBJ2-2; 12 nucleotides agree with TRBD1. CDR1 is LGHDT, CDR2 YNNKEL, per germline (reference sequence). Unmatched junction bases numbered 13, after V lost 2 bases and J lost 6 bases. The length of the CDR3 is 19 residues. The CDR3 coding sequence is TGTGCCAGCAGCCAAAGGGACAGGGGGCTCCGCAAAGTGCCCGGGGAGCTGTTTTTT. Translation: CASSQRDRGLRKVPGELFF.

The chain links TRBV5-4 to TRBJ2-1, with D possibly being TRBD2 (5 bases). V was pared by 4 bases and J by 3 bases, with 14 bases between. CDR1 is SGHNT and CDR2 is YYREEE in the germline V gene (reference sequence). The CDR3 is 15 residues long. CDR3 residues: CASSLQGRVYNEQFF. For the CDR3, the DNA is TGTGCCAGCAGCCTCCAAGGGCGGGTCTACAATGAGCAGTTCTTC.

The chain carries TRBV27 and TRBJ1-1; 7 nucleotides line up with TRBD1. Germline loops: CDR1 MNHEY, CDR2 SMNVEV (reference sequence). The V segment lost 0 bases and the J segment 5 bases; nucleotides outside the gene matches: 6. The CDR3 length is 15 residues. The CDR3 DNA follows: TGTGCCAGCAGTTTATCGTTCCAGGGGGGAACTGAAGCTTTCTTT. Protein sequence: CASSLSFQGGTEAFF.

The chain is built from TRBV4-1 and TRBJ1-2, with TRBD1 as a possible D gene (6 bases). The CDR3 contains 16 residues. V lost 1 base, J lost 7 bases, and 19 bases lay in between. Germline CDR1 and CDR2: MGHRA and YSYEKL. Here the CDR3 DNA reads TGCGCCAGCAGCCAAGCTAGATCACAGGGTGGACGTGGCTACACCTTC. Protein sequence: CASSQARSQGGRGYTF.

The chain joins TRBV27 to TRBJ1-1; possibly TRBD1 for D (5 bases). V lost 2 bases and J lost 2, with 9 bases in between. This CDR3 spans 14 amino acids. CDR1 and CDR2 (germline): MNHEY, SMNVEV (reference sequence). The CDR3 protein is CASSLAGTNTEAFF. The CDR3 DNA reads TGTGCCAGCAGTTTAGCGGGGACCAACACTGAAGCTTTCTTT.

The count of this clone is one. V gene TRBV13 combines with J gene TRBJ2-7; perhaps D is TRBD1 or TRBD2 (5 bases each). V was trimmed by 4 bases and J by 6 bases, leaving 16 bases between them. Germline V CDR1 and CDR2: PRHDT, FYEKMQ (reference sequence). The CDR3 is made up of 14 amino acids. CDR3 in DNA: TGTGCCAGCAGCTACCCCGGTCGGGGCCCCGAGCAGTACTTC. Protein: CASSYPGRGPEQYF.

The chain is built from TRBV7-6 and TRBJ1-6, with D possibly matching TRBD1 (5 bases). Germline assignment: CDR1 SGHVS and CDR2 FNYEAQ. The CDR3 has 15 amino acids. The V end was cut by 1 base, the J end by 1 base, with 5 bases between. The CDR3 nucleotides are TGTGCCAGCAGCTTAGACAGGTCCTATAATTCACCCCTCCACTTT. This codes for CASSLDRSYNSPLHF.

The chain uses TRBV3-1 (or the pseudogene TRBV3-2) and TRBJ1-1; D is perhaps TRBD1 (5 bases). The CDR3 is 14 residues long. The germline V gene has CDR1 LGHDT and CDR2 YNNKEL (reference sequence). The V gene lost 4 bases and the J gene lost 0 bases, with 9 bases spanning the gap. DNA for the CDR3: TGTGCCAGCAGCCTCAGGGTGATGAACACTGAAGCTTTCTTT. Protein product: CASSLRVMNTEAFF.

This clone was detected only a few times. The chain combines TRBV2 with TRBJ1-4; D is uncertain. The CDR3 runs to 15 residues. Trimming took off 2 bases at V and 8 bases at J, with 15 bases between the two ends. The germline V gene encodes CDR1 SNHLY and CDR2 FYNNEI. The CDR3 region has the DNA TGTGCCAGCAGTGAACGCCCGGGGTCACGGGAAAAACTGTTTTTT. Translation gives CASSERPGSREKLFF. The entire variable domain, with the rest obtained from reference TRBV2 and TRBJ1-4, is as follows: EPEVTQTPSHQVTQMGQEVILRCVPISNHLYFYWYRQILGQKVEFLVSFYNNEISEKSEIFDDQFSVERPDGSNFTLKIRSTKLEDSAMYFCASSERPGSREKLFFGSGTQLSVL.

The chain carries TRBV5-1 and TRBJ2-2; D is possibly TRBD1 or TRBD2 (5 bases each). The germline V gene has CDR1 SGHRS and CDR2 YFSETQ. The CDR3 runs 15 residues. The germline V and J ends were trimmed by 4 bases and 5 bases, with 15 bases remaining between them. The CDR3 spells CASSQRTTGTGELFF. The CDR3 DNA sequence: TGCGCCAGCAGCCAACGGACAACGGGAACCGGGGAGCTGTTTTTT.